One sample yielded the 11 T cell receptor beta chains listed below, sequenced in a study of T cells in Graves' hyperthyroidism and ophthalmopathy. There were TCR beta CDR3 regions amplified from RNA transcripts. During a first-round RT-PCR of the TCR CDR3, the HTBI primer set was used. Each CDR3 protein is one row after TCRdb ran MiXCR on the multiplex PCR reads. The repertoire holds approximately 530,000 distinct CDR3 sequences, around 17% seen once, with around 18% in the top ten. The sequencing sample was made of blood. Receptors were obtained from a woman under 30 with Graves' hyperthyroidism.

J is TRBJ2-3 and V is TRBV5-1; the D gene is possibly TRBD2 (6 bases). V dropped 4 bases and J dropped 4 bases, with 13 bases sitting between them. The CDR3 extends over 14 amino acids. Per the germline V gene, CDR1 is SGHRS and CDR2 is YFSETQ. The CDR3 here is CASSPAGSADTQYF. In DNA form, the CDR3 reads TGCGCCAGCAGCCCGGCCGGGAGCGCAGATACGCAGTATTTT.

This clonotype came up a few times. The chain is built from TRBV20-1 and TRBJ1-2; no definite D call. Trimming stripped 6 bases from V and 0 bases from J, with 11 bases between. Germline CDR1 reads DFQATT; CDR2 reads SNEGSKA (reference sequence). This CDR3 is 13 amino acids long. The CDR3 DNA sequence: TGCAGTGCCGTAACGGATTCTAACTATGGCTACACCTTC. Translated: CSAVTDSNYGYTF.

At least ten counts were recorded for this clonotype. This chain joins TRBV5-1 and TRBJ1-2, with 7 bases aligning to TRBD1. Trimming cost V 4 bases and J 6 bases; bases outside gene matches: 6. Looked up from germline, CDR1 is SGHRS and CDR2 is YFSETQ. CDR3 length: 13 amino acids. CDR3 region: CASSETGSDGYTF. The CDR3 region has the DNA TGCGCCAGCAGCGAGACAGGGAGCGATGGCTACACCTTC.

The rearrangement links TRBV29-1 to TRBJ1-5, with 8 bases that match TRBD1. Germline V lookup: CDR1 SQVTM, CDR2 ANQGSEA. CDR3 length equals 13 residues. V was clipped by 7 bases and J by 2 bases; unmatched bases: 4. Here the CDR3 reads CSAQTGGNQPQHF. The DNA of the CDR3 is TGCAGCGCCCAGACAGGGGGCAATCAGCCCCAGCATTTT.

This clonotype came up many times. The chain is built from TRBV28 and TRBJ1-5; D unclear. The germline CDR1 and CDR2 sequences are MDHEN and SYDVKM. CDR3 length: 13 amino acids. V gave up 2 bases and J gave up 3 bases, with 5 bases separating them. The CDR3 coding sequence is TGTGCCAGCAGTTTAGCGGTCAATCAGCCCCAGCATTTT. Its translation is CASSLAVNQPQHF.

This clonotype occurred many times. This chain uses TRBV12-3 or TRBV12-4 with TRBJ2-5; D is undetermined. The CDR3 loop spans 16 amino acids. The V and J ends lost 2 bases and 5 bases respectively, with 18 bases between them. The CDR3 is CASSLSSSRAKETQYF. The DNA for the CDR3 is TGTGCCAGCAGTTTATCTTCTAGTAGGGCCAAGGAGACCCAGTACTTC.

This clonotype occurred many times. V is TRBV11-3 and J is TRBJ2-3; no firm D call. This CDR3 is 16 amino acids long. The V end lost 5 bases, the J end lost 0 bases, and 15 bases lay between the germline ends. Looked up from germline, CDR1 is SGHNT and CDR2 is YENEEA. The CDR3 sequence: CASSPDFATSTDTQYF. CDR3 nucleotides: TGTGCCAGCAGCCCCGATTTCGCCACTAGCACAGATACGCAGTATTTT.

In this sample, this clonotype turned up many times. The gene calls are TRBV20-1 and TRBJ2-1; the match to TRBD2 covers 8 bases. V lost 1 base, J lost 4 bases, and 12 bases stayed unmatched. Germline lookup yields CDR1 DFQATT and CDR2 SNEGSKA (reference sequence). There are 17 residues in the CDR3. The CDR3 region is CSARGQRRGGGYNEQFF. As DNA, the CDR3 is TGCAGTGCTAGAGGGCAGCGACGGGGGGGCGGTTACAATGAGCAGTTCTTC.

V and J are TRBV20-1 and TRBJ2-7; TRBD2 aligns across 7 bases. The CDR3 contains 15 residues. Trimming removed 6 bases from V and 2 bases from J; junction bases left unmatched: 13. Germline V gives CDR1 DFQATT, CDR2 SNEGSKA (reference sequence). The CDR3 bases are TGCAGTGCCCCCAGCGGGCGGGGGTGGCCCTACGAGCAGTACTTC. It codes for CSAPSGRGWPYEQYF.

This clonotype was counted ten times or more. The chain uses TRBV11-2 and TRBJ2-2, with unresolved D. The CDR3 is made up of 11 amino acids. Germline V gene sequence: CDR1 SGHAT, CDR2 FQNNGV. The V end lost 5 bases, the J end lost 9 bases, and 7 bases lay between the germline ends. The CDR3 region is CASSHGRELFF. DNA for the CDR3: TGTGCCAGCAGCCATGGTCGGGAGCTGTTTTTT.

The count of this clonotype is one. This chain links TRBV19 with TRBJ2-2, with 8 positions matching TRBD1. The V segment lost 9 bases and the J segment 4 bases; nucleotides outside the gene matches: 10. This CDR3 contains 15 residues. From germline, CDR1 is LNHDA and CDR2 SQIVND (reference sequence). The CDR3 is CASRSLDRVTGELFF. CDR3 bases: TGTGCCAGCCGCTCCTTGGACAGGGTCACCGGGGAGCTGTTTTTT.